This is a list of T cell receptor beta chains from one sample in a study of OX40 agonist ivuxolimab in advanced cancers. Measured with immunoSEQ multiplex PCR; TCRdb has only the in-frame clones, and not every one. The sample holds 65,000 to 85,000 clones, about nine tenths seen once. The sequences come from CD4+ or CD8+ T cells sorted from blood, collected in a trial of the OX40 agonist ivuxolimab. Receptors originate from an adult with an advanced solid tumor such as melanoma, head and neck, liver or kidney cancer. The conserved cysteine and the conserved F or W are not part of the CDR3 here. Each record gives: CDR3 length, clone size, D gene, V gene, CDR3 protein. The D gene is left open where the match is weak. Expanded clones get a size class; other rows say once, few or many, or leave the size out.

10,NA,NA,TRBV2,ASSETRGEQY
12,NA,NA,TRBV5-5,ASSLVMEVAEAF
12,NA,TRBD1,TRBV5-1,ASSRRGQNTEAF
12,NA,NA,TRBV7-9,ASSLGQTNSPLH
12,NA,TRBD2,TRBV9,ASSYSGTSDTQY
11,NA,NA,TRBV27,ASSLKLTNEQF
12,NA,TRBD2,TRBV7-3,ASSVGGAPYEQY
13,NA,NA,TRBV6-5,ASSYNRAEGEKLF
15,NA,NA,TRBV4-1,ASSHRSAGAGTDTQY
14,NA,TRBD1,TRBV28,ASSLSRTGLVQPQH
12,once,NA,TRBV7-2,ASSFWTVSYEQY
14,once,NA,TRBV15,ATSRGEGRNNQPQH
9,NA,NA,TRBV25-1,ATYRTAKAF
12,NA,NA,TRBV5-1,ASSLASTDTEAF
11,NA,TRBD1,TRBV2,ASRGTGGGGYT
12,NA,NA,TRBV5-1,ASSISGNQETQY
10,NA,NA,TRBV6-5,ASSSATGSQH
13,NA,NA,TRBV18,ASSPDRSGGETQY
14,NA,NA,TRBV7-3,ASSLTGRSPTDTQY
15,few,TRBD1,TRBV9,ASSVDPTGGERYGYT
9,once,NA,TRBV9,ASSASNTIY
11,NA,TRBD1,TRBV10-3,AIRRDRGGGYT